Following are 9 T cell receptor beta chains from one sample sequenced in a study of cytomegalovirus exposure and HLA in healthy donors. Repertoires were generated with immunoSEQ multiplex PCR, while TCRdb's copy carries only in-frame clones and drops some. The sample carries over 200,000 clones, around 90% recorded once. The sample consisted of PBMCs. All receptors come from a young woman in good health and CMV-seronegative.

This rearrangement joins TRBV29-1 to TRBJ2-5, with 9 bases fitting TRBD2. There are 13 residues in the CDR3. The germline V gene has CDR1 SQVTM and CDR2 ANQGSEA. J lost 2 bases, V lost 4 bases, and 2 bases had no gene match. The CDR3 region is CSVGGLAQETQYF. In DNA form, the CDR3 reads TGCAGCGTTGGGGGACTAGCACAAGAGACCCAGTACTTC.

The chain recombines TRBV6-1 with TRBJ2-3, with TRBD2 identical over 8 bases. Germline trimming cut 3 bases from V and 2 bases from J; bases unmatched to any gene: 7. The CDR3 loop spans 16 amino acids. CDR1 and CDR2 from the germline V gene are MNHNS and SASEGT. The CDR3: CASSESSGVPTDTQYF. The CDR3 nucleotides read TGTGCCAGCAGTGAGAGTAGCGGGGTACCCACAGATACGCAGTATTTT.

A word on this clone: Other DNA sequences in the sample encode the same CDR3. The V call is TRBV5-1, the J call TRBJ2-1; 9 nucleotides align to TRBD2. The CDR3 runs 15 residues. Germline assignment: CDR1 SGHRS and CDR2 YFSETQ. V gave up 2 bases and J gave up 3 bases; unmatched junction bases: 3. This CDR3 reads CASSFSGSSYNEQFF. The CDR3 DNA follows: TGCGCCAGCAGCTTTAGCGGGAGTAGCTACAATGAGCAGTTCTTC.

The J gene is TRBJ2-6, the V gene TRBV7-2; 7 bases align to TRBD1. The trim removed 5 bases at V and 2 bases at J, leaving 3 bases unmatched. The CDR3 has 15 residues. Germline loops: CDR1 SGHTA, CDR2 FQGNSA. The CDR3 DNA is TGTGCCAGCAGCAACGACAGGGCTGGGGCCAACGTCCTGACTTTC. This translates into CASSNDRAGANVLTF.

J is TRBJ1-5 and V is TRBV19; 11 bases agree with TRBD1. Germline assignment: CDR1 LNHDA and CDR2 SQIVND (reference sequence). The J segment lost 0 bases and the V segment lost 3 bases, leaving 7 bases of the junction unmatched. This CDR3 has 18 amino acids. CDR3 amino acids: CASSIFGQGAGSNQPQHF. The CDR3 DNA reads TGTGCCAGTAGTATTTTCGGACAGGGGGCAGGTAGCAATCAGCCCCAGCATTTT.

The chain links TRBV28 to TRBJ2-3; 11 positions agree with TRBD2. After removal of 3 bases from V and 4 bases from J, the junction contained 3 bases not matched to a gene. Looked up from germline, CDR1 is MDHEN and CDR2 is SYDVKM. The CDR3 sequence is 15 residues long. The CDR3 region is CASSLLAGGSDTQYF. Here the CDR3 DNA reads TGTGCCAGCAGTTTGCTAGCGGGAGGTTCAGATACGCAGTATTTT.

The rearrangement uses TRBV6-1 and TRBJ1-4; D not certain. The CDR3 has 13 amino acids. V was trimmed by 8 bases and J by 3 bases, leaving 10 bases between them. From germline, CDR1 is MNHNS and CDR2 SASEGT. In nucleotides, the CDR3 is TGTGCCAGCTTTGCGTTCTCTAATGAAAAACTGTTTTTT. Its translation: CASFAFSNEKLFF.

Concerning this clone itself: The same CDR3 is also encoded by other DNA sequences in this sample. The chain links TRBV5-1 to TRBJ2-7; 7 bases are shared with TRBD1. Trimming removed 4 bases from V and 4 bases from J; junction bases left unmatched: 5. CDR3 length equals 13 residues. Germline V gene lookup returns CDR1 SGHRS and CDR2 YFSETQ. The CDR3 nucleotides are TGCGCCAGCAGCCCGACAGGGACGTACGAGCAGTACTTC. This sequence encodes CASSPTGTYEQYF.

The chain uses TRBV28 and TRBJ2-7, with a weak D call TRBD1 (5 bases). The length of the CDR3 is 12 residues. Trimming took off 2 bases at V and 5 bases at J, with 7 bases between the two ends. CDR1 and CDR2 from the germline V gene are MDHEN and SYDVKM. CDR3 coding DNA: TGTGCCAGCAGTTTACTCAGGGACGAGCAGTACTTC. Translated: CASSLLRDEQYF.